This T cell receptor (beta chain) comes out of a study of T cell responses to AZD1222 COVID-19 vaccine. Study results and limitations: White British donors predominated, females outnumbered males, and clonal diversity was possibly underestimated. With dominance at 160-218 and 743-854, vaccine-associated CD4 TCRs spanned spike. Recipients of AZD1222 seropositive at baseline numbered only six or seven. In all cases, repertoires were sampled only after the peak T cell response.

Sequenced by immunoSEQ multiplex PCR; TCRdb stores in-frame clones only, minus some. The sample holds 250,000 to 300,000 clones, around 93% seen once. Of note for this clone: Its target is not known.

This CDR3 is built from 13 residues. Looked up from germline, CDR1 is KGHSH and CDR2 is LQKENI. V lost 0 bases, J lost 6 bases, and 9 bases lay in between. The chain is built from TRBV18 and TRBJ2-7, with D perhaps matching TRBD2 (6 bases). The sequencing here drew on peripheral blood, taken 28 days after the second AZD1222 dose. The receptor was derived from an adult who received the AZD1222 COVID-19 vaccine. The CDR3 nucleotides read TGTGCCAGCTCACCACCTGGGGGGTCCGAGCAGTACTTC. The encoded protein is CASSPPGGSEQYF.